Shown below are 8 T cell receptor beta chains from a single sample sequenced in a study of T cell responses to AZD1222 COVID-19 vaccine (dated by TCRdb to the early 2020s). In the paper's terms, the time point label means: about 28 days (+/-7) after the second vaccine dose. Libraries were built with the immunoSEQ multiplex PCR assay. Imported from immuneACCESS, the table was reduced by TCRdb to in-frame sequences with V and J called. These copies leave out some clones; in studies compared against another copy, an unresolved V gene accounts for under half, and the cause of the remainder is not known. Across this sample there are 120,000 or so clones, with 70% to 85% seen only once. 25% to 35% of the sample lies in the top ten. The specimen was peripheral blood, collected 28 days after the second AZD1222 dose. These receptors originate from an adult who received the AZD1222 COVID-19 vaccine.

The V call is TRBV7-8, the J call TRBJ2-3; D is perhaps TRBD2 (5 bases). CDR3 length equals 15 residues. Germline V CDR1 and CDR2: SGHVS, FQNEAQ. V dropped 1 base and J dropped 2 bases, with 10 bases sitting between them. Written as DNA, the CDR3 is TGTGCCAGCAGCTTAGTGGTGAGGGACACAGATACGCAGTATTTT. Encoded protein: CASSLVVRDTDTQYF.

This clone occurred a few times. The chain couples TRBV19 to TRBJ2-7, with D possibly matching TRBD2 (5 bases). The germline gives CDR1 LNHDA, CDR2 SQIVND (reference sequence). Trimming shortened V by 6 bases and J by 7 bases, and 19 bases separated the two germline ends. There are 14 residues in the CDR3. Here the CDR3 DNA reads TGTGCCAGTAGCCAACTAGTAAGTCCGGGAGAGCAGTACTTC. Translation gives CASSQLVSPGEQYF. Complete variable domain (other parts from reference TRBV19 and TRBJ2-7): DGGITQSPKYLFRKEGQNVTLSCEQNLNHDAMYWYRQDPGQGLRLIYYSQIVNDFQKGDIAEGYSVSREKKESFPLTVTSAQKNPTAFYLCASSQLVSPGEQYFGPGTRLTVT.

In its sample, this clone was seen once. The chain joins TRBV2 to TRBJ2-1, with 7 bases identical to TRBD2. There are 15 residues in the CDR3. The V segment lost 2 bases and the J segment 7 bases; nucleotides outside the gene matches: 8. CDR1 is SNHLY and CDR2 is FYNNEI in the germline V gene. For the CDR3, the DNA is TGTGCCAGCAGTGAAAGTGCCGGGGGGATGAATGAGCAGTTCTTC. This sequence encodes CASSESAGGMNEQFF.

The gene calls are TRBV7-9 and TRBJ1-5; D uncertain. This CDR3 comprises 14 residues. V was trimmed by 5 bases and J by 0 bases, leaving 8 bases between them. Germline V gives CDR1 SEHNR, CDR2 FQNEAQ (reference sequence). The CDR3 here is CASSQRDSNQPQHF. The CDR3 coding sequence is TGTGCCAGCAGCCAACGGGATAGCAATCAGCCCCAGCATTTT.

Here the CDR3 reads CSATDRSEAFF. CDR3 sequence (DNA): TGCAGTGCTACCGACAGATCTGAAGCTTTCTTT. The chain carries TRBV20-1 and TRBJ1-1; D possibly corresponds to TRBD1 (5 bases). The CDR3 consists of 11 residues. Germline-derived CDR1 and CDR2 are DFQATT and SNEGSKA (reference sequence). Trimming left V 4 bases short and J 6 bases short, with 9 bases between.

V gene TRBV4-2 combines with J gene TRBJ2-2; D perhaps matches TRBD1 (6 bases). Germline values: CDR1 LGHNA, CDR2 YNFKEQ. The CDR3 consists of 17 residues. Between the trimmed V and J ends, which lost 5 bases and 4 bases, there was a span of 20 bases. In DNA form, the CDR3 reads TGTGCCAGCAGCAGTCAAGACAGGCCCGGTGGCACCGGGGAGCTGTTTTTT. Its protein product is CASSSQDRPGGTGELFF.

This clone came up a few times. The chain uses TRBV4-3 and TRBJ2-7; D is uncertain. This CDR3 region has 16 residues. Germline CDR1 LGHNA, CDR2 YSLEER. The V end lost 1 base, the J end lost 7 bases, and 20 bases lay between the germline ends. CDR3 sequence: CASSQGPALNLGEQYF. CDR3 DNA sequence: TGCGCCAGCAGCCAAGGACCAGCCCTGAACTTGGGGGAGCAGTACTTC.

The chain uses TRBV19 and TRBJ1-2; 9 positions match TRBD1. Per the germline V gene, CDR1 is LNHDA and CDR2 is SQIVND (reference sequence). V shed 5 bases, J shed 6 bases, and the junction held 10 bases outside the gene matches. This CDR3 has 15 residues. In nucleotides, the CDR3 is TGTGCCAGTAGTCCGTACCGGGACAGGGACCATGGCTACACCTTC. As protein: CASSPYRDRDHGYTF.